The clone carrying this TCR beta chain was detected only a few times. Its antigen is unknown. Deletions cut 5 bases from V and 5 bases from J, with 27 bases between. Germline CDR1 SGHAT, CDR2 FQNNGV. This CDR3 region has 18 residues. Quantitative 5'-RACE with molecular barcodes generated TCR beta libraries. MiXCR, applied by TCRdb to the 5' RACE reads, yields one record per CDR3 protein. The repertoire holds some 840,000 distinct CDR3 sequences, with about 10% as singletons. This entry is derived from a study of CD8 T cells in ankylosing spondylitis. General observations from the study: Several highly homologous variants made up a TCR beta motif that seemed to typify ankylosing spondylitis blood.

The J gene is TRBJ1-1, the V gene TRBV11-2; TRBD1 is a possible D gene (6 bases). This TCR was recovered from a male donor with ankylosing spondylitis. The sequenced sample consisted of blood, either unsorted or a sorted T cell fraction (not recorded which). In DNA, the CDR3 is TGTGCCAGCAGCAGAATGCCGGGACGGGGGGCTGCAGAGACTGAAGCTTTCTTT. This gives the protein CASSRMPGRGAAETEAFF.